This passage covers 13 T cell receptor beta chains from one sample sequenced in a study of beta chain features in type 1 diabetes (dated by TCRdb to the late 2010s). The library was made by the immunoSEQ multiplex PCR assay. The entire amount of isolated RNA was reverse transcribed using the High Capacity cDNA Reverse Transcription Kit, so the sequenced TCRB transcripts were expressed ones. TCRdb holds this immuneACCESS table with in-frame rearrangements only. Some clones are missing; in checked studies, unresolved V genes explain under half, and the rest has no known cause. Across this sample there are hundreds of thousands of clones, with roughly a sixth seen only once. The ten largest clones represent more than 0.08% of the sample. Sequencing used naive CD4+ T cells from blood. The sample's cell subset or site label is to be understood as: true naive CD4+ T cells. Receptors were obtained from a man aged 18 to 30 in good health.

This clone has more than one count but fewer than ten. The genes are TRBV19 and TRBJ2-1; D not certain. V shed 5 bases and J shed 15 bases, with 17 bases lying between them. The CDR3 is 12 amino acids. The germline V gene encodes CDR1 LNHDA and CDR2 SQIVND (reference sequence). The CDR3: CASSFLARRPFF. Written as DNA, the CDR3 is TGTGCCAGTAGTTTCCTGGCAAGGAGACCGTTCTTC.

The rearrangement uses TRBV10-3 and TRBJ2-7; a weak D match, TRBD1 (6 bases). The CDR3 runs to 15 residues. From germline, CDR1 is ENHRY and CDR2 SYGVKD. Trimming removed 6 bases from V and 5 bases from J, with 20 bases in between. CDR3 loop: CAISVPQGWENEQYF. For the CDR3, the DNA is TGTGCCATCAGCGTACCACAGGGATGGGAAAACGAGCAGTACTTC.

The CDR3 bases are TGTGAGGGGGGGCGGAATGAGCAGTTCTTC. Amino acids: CEGGRNEQFF. The chain couples TRBV21-1 to TRBJ2-1; TRBD2, the D gene given by the table, was not confirmed from the DNA. TRBV21-1 is designated a pseudogene. This CDR3 has 10 amino acids.

This clone was observed a handful of times. The chain carries TRBV28 and TRBJ2-1, with D perhaps matching TRBD1 (5 bases). There are 17 residues in the CDR3. The V gene's germline CDR1 is MDHEN and CDR2 SYDVKM. Trimming shortened V by 1 base and J by 2 bases, and 15 bases separated the two germline ends. The CDR3 nucleotides are TGTGCCAGCAGTTTATCCCGGTGGGGCGCCACCTACAATGAGCAGTTCTTC. This sequence encodes CASSLSRWGATYNEQFF.

This clone was counted between two and nine times. The chain recombines TRBV7-3 with TRBJ1-1, with a possible D match to TRBD1 (6 bases). The ends were cut back, 5 bases at V and 0 bases at J, with 10 bases in the middle. The CDR3 covers 14 residues. The germline gives CDR1 SGHTA, CDR2 FQGTGA. The CDR3 spells CASSPNRVNTEAFF. CDR3 DNA: TGTGCCAGCAGCCCGAACAGGGTGAACACTGAAGCTTTCTTT.

This clone was counted between two and nine times. J is TRBJ1-4 and V is TRBV29-1; 10 positions agree with TRBD1. The CDR3 loop spans 15 amino acids. Germline CDR1 SQVTM, CDR2 ANQGSEA. V dropped 4 bases and J dropped 7; count of bases not matched to a gene: 9. The CDR3 spells CSVARDRGRSEKLFF. The DNA of the CDR3 is TGCAGCGTTGCCCGGGACAGGGGTCGGAGTGAAAAACTGTTTTTT.

The gene calls are TRBV7-9 and TRBJ2-3, with 8 bases matching TRBD2. The CDR3 consists of 16 residues. V was pared by 4 bases and J by 6 bases, with 12 bases of the junction left unmatched. Germline loops: CDR1 SEHNR, CDR2 FQNEAQ (reference sequence). CDR3 sequence: CASSWTPGLGPDTQYF. The CDR3 DNA sequence: TGTGCCAGCAGCTGGACCCCGGGACTAGGACCCGATACGCAGTATTTT.

With respect to this clone: Other DNA sequences in the same sample also yield this CDR3. The V call is TRBV20-1, the J call TRBJ2-3; D call uncertain. Germline CDR1 is DFQATT and CDR2 is SNEGSKA (reference sequence). The CDR3 runs to 10 residues. With 4 bases removed from V and 3 bases from J, the gap between germline ends came to 2 bases. The CDR3 spells CSANTDTQYF. In nucleotides, the CDR3 is TGCAGTGCTAATACAGATACGCAGTATTTT.

Note on this clone: The identical CDR3 is also encoded by other nucleotide sequences in the sample. This chain joins TRBV7-2 and TRBJ2-3, with no clear D. The CDR3 covers 12 residues. Trimming removed 5 bases at V and 3 bases at J, with 6 bases between. Germline CDR1 SGHTA, CDR2 FQGNSA. The CDR3 here is CASSRITDTQYF. The CDR3 nucleotides are TGTGCCAGCAGCCGAATAACAGATACGCAGTATTTT.

This clone was counted a few times. The chain uses TRBV28 and TRBJ2-2; no clear D. Trimming took off 5 bases at V and 8 bases at J, with 12 bases between the two ends. Looked up from germline, CDR1 is MDHEN and CDR2 is SYDVKM. The CDR3 is 13 amino acids. The CDR3 DNA is TGTGCCAGCAGTCCCATTGTGCCTGGGGAGCTGTTTTTT. Amino acids: CASSPIVPGELFF.

This clone was seen a few times. The V and J genes are TRBV27 and TRBJ2-1; maybe TRBD2 (5 bases). Germline-derived CDR1 and CDR2 are MNHEY and SMNVEV (reference sequence). The ends were cut back, 5 bases at V and 6 bases at J, with 14 bases in the middle. The CDR3 covers 14 residues. CDR3 nucleotide sequence: TGTGCCAGCAGTCCTCGGACTCACTCCAATGAGCAGTTCTTC. This gives the protein CASSPRTHSNEQFF.

This chain joins TRBV6-1 and TRBJ2-5; perhaps TRBD2 as D (7 bases). CDR1 and CDR2 from the germline V gene are MNHNS and SASEGT. The V and J ends lost 4 bases and 5 bases respectively, with 14 bases between them. The CDR3 runs 14 residues. CDR3 protein: CASSVVGGGETQYF. The CDR3 region has the DNA TGTGCCAGCAGTGTAGTGGGAGGGGGGGAGACCCAGTACTTC.

This clone was picked up a small number of times. The rearrangement links TRBV27 to TRBJ2-2, with D perhaps assigned TRBD1 or TRBD2 (5 bases each). V was trimmed by 3 bases and J by 0 bases, leaving 11 bases between them. Germline CDR1 reads MNHEY; CDR2 reads SMNVEV (reference sequence). The CDR3 has 16 residues. The CDR3 nucleotides are TGTGCCAGCAGTTTTTCCGGGACGGCGAACACCGGGGAGCTGTTTTTT. Protein: CASSFSGTANTGELFF.